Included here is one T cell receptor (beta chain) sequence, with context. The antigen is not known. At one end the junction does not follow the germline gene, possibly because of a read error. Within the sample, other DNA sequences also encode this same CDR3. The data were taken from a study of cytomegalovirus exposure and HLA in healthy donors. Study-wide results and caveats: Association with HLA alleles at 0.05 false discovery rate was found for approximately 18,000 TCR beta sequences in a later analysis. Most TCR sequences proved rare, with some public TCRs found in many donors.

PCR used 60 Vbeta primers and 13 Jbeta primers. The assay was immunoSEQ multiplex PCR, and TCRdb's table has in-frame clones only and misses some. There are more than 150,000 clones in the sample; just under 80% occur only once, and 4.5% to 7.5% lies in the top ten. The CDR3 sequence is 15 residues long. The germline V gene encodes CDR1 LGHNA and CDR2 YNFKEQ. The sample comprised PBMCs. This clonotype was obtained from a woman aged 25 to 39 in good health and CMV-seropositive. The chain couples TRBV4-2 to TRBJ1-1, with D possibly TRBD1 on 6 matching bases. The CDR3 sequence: CASSQVGGMNTEAFF. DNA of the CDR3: TGTGCCAGCAGCCAAGTTGGGGGCATGAACACTGAAGCCTTCTTT.